A selection of T cell receptor beta chains follows, all from one sample in a study of shared clonotypes between healthy human individuals. Measured with immunoSEQ multiplex PCR; TCRdb has only the in-frame clones, and not every one. The table includes about 490,000 clones, around 80% detected once. Sequencing was carried out using PBMCs. These receptors originate from a woman in her thirties or forties in good health. Some clones in this sample may be carry-over from other donors' samples. Both conserved end residues are trimmed from each CDR3.

v_call: TRBV6-6
cdr3_aa: ASSQTSGRGEQY

v_call: TRBV28
cdr3_aa: ASSKPGQNNEKLF

v_call: TRBV7-2
cdr3_aa: ASSLDPGDSTDTQY

v_call: TRBV4-1
cdr3_aa: ASSQAGTTGIQPQH

v_call: TRBV7-2
cdr3_aa: ASSATHVEAF

v_call: TRBV7-2
cdr3_aa: ASSFSDSGVEAF

v_call: TRBV10-3
cdr3_aa: AISEQVRGELF

v_call: TRBV29-1
cdr3_aa: SVGRVNNEQF

v_call: TRBV30
cdr3_aa: AWTSGRLDTQY

v_call: TRBV30
cdr3_aa: AWGSWGTGLF

v_call: TRBV5-6
cdr3_aa: ASSLGLAGGWDEQF

v_call: TRBV9
cdr3_aa: ASSVQDGTVISTDTQY

v_call: TRBV5-5
cdr3_aa: ASSQRTTLDTQY

v_call: TRBV18
cdr3_aa: ASSRTGGDSYEQY

v_call: TRBV11-3
cdr3_aa: ASSYDGGELF

v_call: TRBV5-6
cdr3_aa: ASSLGGRTQGNNEQF

v_call: TRBV27
cdr3_aa: ASSLQGRLSYNEQF

v_call: TRBV19
cdr3_aa: ASSIPGDGTEAF

v_call: TRBV7-9
cdr3_aa: ASSFAPQGTEAF

v_call: TRBV9
cdr3_aa: ASSVVGGSYEQY

v_call: TRBV7-2
cdr3_aa: ASSPRPGSNSPLH

v_call: TRBV4-2
cdr3_aa: ASSTSGRAYNEQF

v_call: TRBV7-7
cdr3_aa: AILVAGTEAF

v_call: TRBV7-6
cdr3_aa: ASSLAGYYGYT

v_call: TRBV5-6
cdr3_aa: ASTREGSTDTQY

v_call: TRBV5-1
cdr3_aa: ASSLNTGELF

v_call: TRBV29-1
cdr3_aa: SVEGRRVDEQF

v_call: TRBV5-1
cdr3_aa: ASSLTTGDNQPQH

v_call: TRBV6-6
cdr3_aa: ASGRSGQKGEQY

v_call: TRBV28
cdr3_aa: ASSLSAKAAF

v_call: TRBV28
cdr3_aa: ASSSGQGYGYT

v_call: TRBV19
cdr3_aa: ASSPRQNHFRPYEQY

v_call: TRBV5-6
cdr3_aa: ASSQGQRNTEAF

v_call: TRBV4-1
cdr3_aa: ASSQFSGTSAEFTSYEQY

v_call: TRBV7-7
cdr3_aa: ASSKGVGGETQY

v_call: TRBV11-2
cdr3_aa: ASSLVSGAPWGGYT

v_call: TRBV5-6
cdr3_aa: ASSPRTGPLF

v_call: TRBV15
cdr3_aa: ATSRDLGAQETQY

v_call: TRBV5-1
cdr3_aa: ASSPGEHTGELF

v_call: TRBV28
cdr3_aa: ASSRAWRRGQTGELF

v_call: TRBV4-1
cdr3_aa: ASSPRRGVRGSYNEQF

v_call: TRBV11-2
cdr3_aa: ASSRTGLVYNEQF

v_call: TRBV10-2
cdr3_aa: ASSDLRKSYEQY

v_call: TRBV7-3
cdr3_aa: ASSLGGLNNEQF

v_call: TRBV11-3
cdr3_aa: ASSLGTSGSGETQY

v_call: TRBV6-1
cdr3_aa: ASSPRDRVYEQY

v_call: TRBV29-1
cdr3_aa: SVEETGQAP

v_call: TRBV7-6
cdr3_aa: ASSPFTREQF

v_call: TRBV4-1
cdr3_aa: ASSHLPDRYGYT

v_call: TRBV7-9
cdr3_aa: ASSHRDITYEQY

v_call: TRBV7-9
cdr3_aa: ASSLTETQY

v_call: TRBV19
cdr3_aa: ASSIDRGAGLPQH

v_call: TRBV5-6
cdr3_aa: ASSHLSWDRDGYT

v_call: TRBV29-1
cdr3_aa: SVVSGAGYNEQF

v_call: TRBV28
cdr3_aa: ASREYPPTDTQY

v_call: TRBV2
cdr3_aa: ASSEGMTEGGQPQH